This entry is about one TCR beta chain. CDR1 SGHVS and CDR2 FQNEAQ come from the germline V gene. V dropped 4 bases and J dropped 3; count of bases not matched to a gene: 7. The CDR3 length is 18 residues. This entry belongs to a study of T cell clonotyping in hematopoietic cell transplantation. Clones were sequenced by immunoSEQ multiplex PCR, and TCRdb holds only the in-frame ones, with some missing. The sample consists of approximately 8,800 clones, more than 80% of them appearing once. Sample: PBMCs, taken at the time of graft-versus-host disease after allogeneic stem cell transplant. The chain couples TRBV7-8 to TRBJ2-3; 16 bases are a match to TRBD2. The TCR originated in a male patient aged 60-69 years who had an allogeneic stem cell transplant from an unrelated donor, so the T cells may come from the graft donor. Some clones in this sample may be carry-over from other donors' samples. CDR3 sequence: CASSSPGLAGGRTDTQYF. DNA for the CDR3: TGTGCCAGCAGCTCCCCGGGACTAGCGGGGGGGCGGACAGATACGCAGTATTTT.